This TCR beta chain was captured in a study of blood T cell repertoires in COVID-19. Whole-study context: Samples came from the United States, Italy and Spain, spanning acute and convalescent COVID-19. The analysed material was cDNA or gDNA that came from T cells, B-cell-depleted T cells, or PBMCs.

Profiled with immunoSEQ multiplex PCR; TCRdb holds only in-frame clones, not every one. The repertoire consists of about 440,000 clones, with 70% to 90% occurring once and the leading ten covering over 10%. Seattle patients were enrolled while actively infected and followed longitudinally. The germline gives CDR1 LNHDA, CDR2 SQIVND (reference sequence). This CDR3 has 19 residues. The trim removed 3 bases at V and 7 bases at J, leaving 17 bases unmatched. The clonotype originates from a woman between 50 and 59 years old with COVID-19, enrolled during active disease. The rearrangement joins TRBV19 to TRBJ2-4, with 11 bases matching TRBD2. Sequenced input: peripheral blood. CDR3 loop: CASSMVVAGGFISRNIQYF. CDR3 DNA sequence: TGTGCCAGTAGTATGGTGGTAGCGGGGGGGTTTATCAGTAGGAACATTCAGTACTTC. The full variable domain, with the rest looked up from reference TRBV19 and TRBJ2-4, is DGGITQSPKYLFRKEGQNVTLSCEQNLNHDAMYWYRQDPGQGLRLIYYSQIVNDFQKGDIAEGYSVSREKKESFPLTVTSAQKNPTAFYLCASSMVVAGGFISRNIQYFGAGTRLSVL.